The 9 T cell receptor beta chains in this list originate from one sample, sequenced in a study of T cell responses to AZD1222 COVID-19 vaccine. Clones were sequenced by immunoSEQ multiplex PCR, and TCRdb holds only the in-frame ones, with some missing. The data contain approximately 150,000 clones, roughly 88% of them singletons. The material sequenced was peripheral blood, taken 28 days after the second AZD1222 dose. These receptor sequences come from an adult who received the AZD1222 COVID-19 vaccine.

The chain carries TRBV9 and TRBJ2-1, with D uncertain. V lost 7 bases and J 12 bases, leaving 14 bases between the germline ends. From germline, CDR1 is SGDLS and CDR2 YYNGEE. The CDR3 is made up of 11 amino acids. Here the CDR3 reads CASGRDLRQFF. CDR3 bases: TGTGCCAGCGGGCGTGACCTCAGGCAGTTCTTC.

The rearrangement uses TRBV7-2 and TRBJ1-3; the match to TRBD1 covers 8 bases. Trimming at V came to 5 bases and at J to 4 bases, leaving 7 bases not matched to a gene. Germline loops: CDR1 SGHTA, CDR2 FQGNSA. The CDR3 consists of 15 residues. In DNA form, the CDR3 reads TGTGCCAGCAGCGTACAGGGGACAGGCGGAAACACCATATATTTT. It yields the protein CASSVQGTGGNTIYF.

The chain links TRBV3-1 (or the pseudogene TRBV3-2) to TRBJ1-4, with a weak D call TRBD1 (5 bases). The germline gives CDR1 LGHDT, CDR2 YNNKEL (reference sequence). Trimming stripped 0 bases from V and 4 bases from J, with 12 bases between. This CDR3 has 16 amino acids. The CDR3 nucleotides are TGTGCCAGCAGCCAAGATTTGGGGGGTGGTAATGAAAAACTGTTTTTT. The encoded protein is CASSQDLGGGNEKLFF.

The V call is TRBV11-2, the J call TRBJ2-1; no clear D gene. This CDR3 has 14 residues. The germline V gene has CDR1 SGHAT and CDR2 FQNNGV. Trimming stripped 3 bases from V and 4 bases from J, with 10 bases between. The CDR3 loop is CASSFFDSYNEQFF. The CDR3 DNA sequence: TGTGCCAGCAGCTTTTTTGACTCTTACAATGAGCAGTTCTTC.

The CDR3 sequence is CASTMGGQLNEKLFF. The CDR3 DNA reads as TGTGCCAGTACTATGGGCGGACAGCTTAATGAAAAACTGTTTTTT. J is TRBJ1-4 and V is TRBV19, with D perhaps matching TRBD1 (6 bases). The CDR3 runs 15 residues. V gave up 7 bases and J gave up 4 bases, with 16 bases separating them. Looked up from germline, CDR1 is LNHDA and CDR2 is SQIVND (reference sequence).

This clone appeared a single time. The gene calls are TRBV10-3 and TRBJ2-7; TRBD1 matches at 7 bases. Per germline, CDR1 ENHRY and CDR2 SYGVKD. The CDR3 runs to 17 residues. The trim removed 6 bases at V and 0 bases at J, leaving 14 bases unmatched. For the CDR3, the DNA is TGTGCCATCAGCCGACAGGGATCGTTCTCCAACTCCTACGAGCAGTACTTC. This translates into CAISRQGSFSNSYEQYF.

The V call is TRBV18, the J call TRBJ1-1; 7 bases are shared with TRBD1. The CDR3 covers 12 residues. The V and J ends lost 1 base and 7 bases, in that order; junction bases with no gene match: 0. Germline V gene data show CDR1 as KGHSH and CDR2 as LQKENI. Here the CDR3 reads CASSPRDSEAFF. CDR3 coding DNA: TGTGCCAGCTCACCACGGGACAGTGAAGCTTTCTTT.

The rearrangement uses TRBV7-2 and TRBJ1-2, with 9 bases identical to TRBD1. CDR1 is SGHTA, CDR2 FQGNSA, per germline. V gave up 6 bases and J gave up 8 bases; unmatched junction bases: 7. The CDR3 spans 13 residues. CDR3 in DNA: TGTGCCAGCAGAACAACAGGGGGCGGAGGCTACACCTTC. This translates into CASRTTGGGGYTF.

The genes are TRBV28 and TRBJ2-2; 7 positions match TRBD2. Looked up from germline, CDR1 is MDHEN and CDR2 is SYDVKM. The V segment lost 6 bases and the J segment 4 bases; nucleotides outside the gene matches: 8. This CDR3 comprises 15 residues. The CDR3 sequence is CASRRTGLSTGELFF. The CDR3 coding sequence is TGTGCCAGCAGAAGGACGGGACTAAGCACCGGGGAGCTGTTTTTT.